This note documents a single T cell receptor beta chain sequence. As yet, its antigen is unknown. These data originate in a study of cytomegalovirus exposure and HLA in healthy donors. At the level of the study: Some 77 million unique TCRs from HLA-typed donors were held in an early release of data.

The study's findings and limits: Earlier analysis yielded a pattern in which most TCR beta V segments were productive about 90% or about 30% of the time. A later analysis found most CMV-associated TCR beta chains apparently HLA-restricted.

60 Vbeta and 13 Jbeta primers were used in PCR. Only in-frame clones appear in the TCRdb table, and some are missing; sequencing was by immunoSEQ multiplex PCR. This repertoire includes tens of thousands of clones. These donors counted as nominally healthy when sampled, but unrecorded immune exposures were likely. CDR1 is SGHAT, CDR2 FQNNGV, per germline. The CDR3 has 13 amino acids. Trimming removed 3 bases at V and 6 bases at J, with 8 bases between. The J gene is TRBJ2-2, the V gene TRBV11-2, with no clear D. The material sequenced was PBMCs. The receptor was isolated from a woman aged 18-30 years in good health and CMV-seronegative. As DNA, the CDR3 is TGTGCCAGCAGCTTCTCGCAGGCCGGGGAGCTGTTTTTT. Amino acid sequence: CASSFSQAGELFF. The whole variable domain, remainder taken from reference TRBV11-2 and TRBJ2-2, is EAGVAQSPRYKIIEKRQSVAFWCNPISGHATLYWYQQILGQGPKLLIQFQNNGVVDDSQLPKDRFSAERLKGVDSTLKIQPAKLEDSAVYLCASSFSQAGELFFGEGSRLTVL.